This TCR beta chain was captured by sequencing in a study of cytomegalovirus exposure and HLA in healthy donors. Study outcomes and limitations: Analysis was carried out at a later point, and it linked a missense DCLRE1C variant to TCR beta V- and J-gene trimming.

13 Jbeta primers and 60 Vbeta primers were used for the PCR. Measured with immunoSEQ multiplex PCR; TCRdb has only the in-frame clones, and not every one. Of 150,000 to 200,000 clones detected, 80% to 85% appear once; the ten largest clones hold approximately 1.2%. Note on this clone: The antigen remains unidentified.

This CDR3 spans 13 amino acids. V dropped 0 bases and J dropped 5 bases, with 5 bases sitting between them. Germline V gene lookup returns CDR1 SNHLY and CDR2 FYNNEI. The J gene is TRBJ1-5, the V gene TRBV2; D not certain. The receptor was derived from a boy aged 2-15 years in good health and CMV-seronegative. Sequenced sample: PBMCs. The CDR3 loop is CASSEASHQPQHF. DNA of the CDR3: TGTGCCAGCAGTGAAGCCTCCCATCAGCCCCAGCATTTT.